A single sample is the source of the 28 T cell receptor beta chains below, sequenced in a study of CD8+ T cells in alopecia areata. Reverse transcribed after extraction, RNA yielded cDNA as the sequencing template. TCRdb keeps only in-frame clones here, not all; method: immunoSEQ multiplex PCR. The sample lists around 190,000 clones, about 61% seen once, with approximately 4.9% in the top ten. Sequenced material: CD8+ T cells sorted from blood. These receptors were collected from a human donor in good health.

This rearrangement joins TRBV4-1 to TRBJ1-5; no definite D call. Trimming removed 4 bases from V and 5 bases from J, with 15 bases in between. Germline-derived CDR1 and CDR2 are MGHRA and YSYEKL. The CDR3 has 15 amino acids. CDR3 protein: CASSLRSGVDQPQHF. The CDR3, as DNA: TGCGCCAGCAGCCTCCGGTCGGGAGTGGATCAGCCCCAGCATTTT.

This chain joins TRBV11-3 and TRBJ2-1, with 8 bases fitting TRBD2. The CDR3 sequence is 14 residues long. V dropped 5 bases and J dropped 8; count of bases not matched to a gene: 8. The germline CDR1 and CDR2 sequences are SGHNT and YENEEA. The CDR3 DNA follows: TGTGCCAGCAGCCCAGCGGGGGCCGCAGATGAGCAGTTCTTC. Its translation is CASSPAGAADEQFF.

As regards this clone: The sample holds other DNA sequences that translate to the same CDR3. The chain is built from TRBV29-1 and TRBJ2-2; tentative D call: TRBD1 (6 bases). Germline V gene data show CDR1 as SQVTM and CDR2 as ANQGSEA. V lost 4 bases, J lost 4 bases, and 7 bases lay in between. This CDR3 is 12 amino acids long. The CDR3 region is CSVAGVTGELFF. The CDR3 DNA reads TGCAGCGTTGCAGGGGTCACCGGGGAGCTGTTTTTT.

The chain is built from TRBV4-1 and TRBJ2-7; D not resolved. This CDR3 contains 13 residues. Germline assignment: CDR1 MGHRA and CDR2 YSYEKL. Trimming removed 1 base from V and 5 bases from J, with 9 bases in between. CDR3 sequence (DNA): TGCGCCAGCAGCCAAGCCGTGGTCGACGAGCAGTACTTC. Translated: CASSQAVVDEQYF.

J is TRBJ1-5 and V is TRBV19, with D uncertain. The CDR3 is made up of 14 amino acids. Germline V CDR1 and CDR2: LNHDA, SQIVND (reference sequence). The germline V and J ends were trimmed by 3 bases and 4 bases, with 10 bases remaining between them. The CDR3 DNA reads TGTGCCAGTAGTATCCTGGACGGGAATCAGCCCCAGCATTTT. Its translation is CASSILDGNQPQHF.

The chain carries TRBV29-1 and TRBJ1-2; D may be TRBD1 (5 bases). The CDR3 has 12 amino acids. V was shortened by 3 bases and J by 2 bases, with 7 bases between the two germline ends. Germline V gene data show CDR1 as SQVTM and CDR2 as ANQGSEA. The CDR3 loop reads CSVDQGNYGYTF. In DNA, the CDR3 is TGCAGCGTTGACCAGGGAAACTATGGCTACACCTTC.

The rearrangement links TRBV2 to TRBJ2-2; possible D gene TRBD1, 5 bases. The CDR3 has 13 residues. Deletions cut 7 bases from V and 3 bases from J, with 9 bases between. Germline values: CDR1 SNHLY, CDR2 FYNNEI. In DNA form, the CDR3 reads TGTGCCAGCAAGGGGTCGCACACCGGGGAGCTGTTTTTT. This codes for CASKGSHTGELFF.

The chain is built from TRBV9 and TRBJ2-1; perhaps TRBD2 as D (5 bases). CDR3 length: 11 residues. Trimming took 7 bases from V and 7 from J, leaving 9 bases between them. Looked up from germline, CDR1 is SGDLS and CDR2 is YYNGEE. This chain's CDR3 is CASRRGNEQFF. As DNA, the CDR3 is TGTGCCAGCCGGCGAGGGAATGAGCAGTTCTTC.

The genes are TRBV4-2 and TRBJ2-1, with 8 bases lining up with TRBD1. With V trimmed by 0 bases and J by 3 bases, 4 bases remained unmatched. Looked up from germline, CDR1 is LGHNA and CDR2 is YNFKEQ. This CDR3 region has 16 residues. The CDR3 loop reads CASSQDRTGGYNEQFF. The CDR3 coding sequence is TGTGCCAGCAGCCAAGATCGCACAGGGGGCTACAATGAGCAGTTCTTC.

This clone was counted between two and nine times. This chain uses TRBV19 with TRBJ1-6; the D is unclear. Germline CDR1 reads LNHDA; CDR2 reads SQIVND (reference sequence). Trimming took off 2 bases at V and 8 bases at J, with 7 bases between the two ends. The CDR3 length is 13 residues. CDR3 region: CASSISGDSPLHF. The CDR3 DNA is TGTGCCAGTAGTATAAGTGGAGATTCACCCCTCCACTTT.

The chain couples TRBV11-2 to TRBJ2-5; weak D call: TRBD1 (5 bases). CDR1 SGHAT and CDR2 FQNNGV come from the germline V gene. Trimming removed 0 bases from V and 5 bases from J, with 10 bases in between. This CDR3 spans 14 amino acids. CDR3 region: CASSLEGQQETQYF. CDR3 DNA: TGTGCCAGCAGCTTAGAGGGGCAGCAGGAGACCCAGTACTTC.

V is TRBV19 and J is TRBJ1-1, with D possibly TRBD1 on 6 matching bases. This CDR3 region has 13 residues. Germline CDR1 is LNHDA and CDR2 is SQIVND (reference sequence). V lost 0 bases to trimming and J lost 10 bases, with 12 bases between them. The CDR3 DNA reads as TGTGCCAGTAGTATAGATTCGGGGGCAGGAGCTTTCTTT. Protein sequence: CASSIDSGAGAFF.

This clone was seen a few times. The CDR3 region has the DNA TGTGCCAGCAGCCCCGTTAAAGTTATCGACGAGCAGTACTTC. Translation gives CASSPVKVIDEQYF. The chain uses TRBV14 and TRBJ2-7, with no clear D. Trimming removed 4 bases from V and 5 bases from J, with 15 bases in between. The CDR3 length is 14 residues. The germline V gene has CDR1 SGHDN and CDR2 FVKESK.

V is TRBV7-9 and J is TRBJ1-1, with 7 bases aligning to TRBD1. The junction had 8 bases not matched to a gene; V was cut back by 1 base and J by 9 bases. From germline, CDR1 is SEHNR and CDR2 FQNEAQ (reference sequence). The CDR3 spans 14 residues. CDR3 residues: CASSLDGQALKAFF. CDR3 bases: TGTGCCAGCAGCTTAGACGGACAGGCTCTCAAAGCTTTCTTT.

This clone showed up just a few times. The chain carries TRBV6-4 and TRBJ1-1; D ambiguous. Germline values: CDR1 MRHNA, CDR2 SNTAGT. V dropped 5 bases and J dropped 5 bases, with 12 bases sitting between them. The CDR3 totals 13 residues. The CDR3, as DNA: TGTGCCAGCAGTAGCGTTGTGGGGACTGAAGCTTTCTTT. Amino acids: CASSSVVGTEAFF.

V is TRBV7-9 and J is TRBJ1-3, with TRBD1 matching 8 bases. The germline gives CDR1 SEHNR, CDR2 FQNEAQ (reference sequence). CDR3 length equals 15 residues. The trim removed 5 bases at V and 0 bases at J, leaving 3 bases unmatched. The CDR3 reads CASSPGTGSGNTIYF. The CDR3 region has the DNA TGTGCCAGCAGCCCTGGGACAGGCTCTGGAAACACCATATATTTT.

In this sample, this clone turned up a few times. The CDR3 loop is CASGTASYEQYF. CDR3 coding DNA: TGTGCCAGTGGGACGGCCTCCTACGAGCAGTACTTC. This rearrangement joins TRBV9 to TRBJ2-7; D tentatively fits TRBD1 or TRBD2 (5 bases each). Germline CDR1 reads SGDLS; CDR2 reads YYNGEE. The ends were cut back, 8 bases at V and 0 bases at J, with 9 bases in the middle. The CDR3 sequence is 12 residues long.

The V call is TRBV13, the J call TRBJ2-5; no reliable D call. The V gene lost 3 bases and the J gene lost 5 bases, with 16 bases spanning the gap. From germline, CDR1 is PRHDT and CDR2 FYEKMQ (reference sequence). The CDR3 has 15 amino acids. The CDR3 DNA reads TGTGCCAGCAGCTTGCGCCCAGACCTTGGGGAGACCCAGTACTTC. Its translation is CASSLRPDLGETQYF.

The chain has TRBV19 and TRBJ2-3; D gene ambiguous. CDR1 and CDR2 (germline): LNHDA, SQIVND (reference sequence). V lost 3 bases and J lost 4, with 2 bases in between. CDR3 length: 11 amino acids. CDR3 residues: CASSMADTQYF. CDR3 sequence (DNA): TGTGCCAGTAGTATGGCAGATACGCAGTATTTT.

This clone was observed at least ten times. The chain carries TRBV19 and TRBJ1-2; no clear D. CDR3 size: 15 residues. Germline V CDR1 and CDR2: LNHDA, SQIVND (reference sequence). V lost 5 bases, J lost 4 bases, and 17 bases lay in between. CDR3 in amino acids: CASSPRQPRIYGYTF. The DNA of the CDR3 is TGTGCCAGTAGTCCGAGGCAGCCTCGGATCTATGGCTACACCTTC.

The CDR3, as DNA: TGTGCCTGGCTCGACAGCGGAGCTTTCTTT. This codes for CAWLDSGAFF. The rearrangement joins TRBV30 to TRBJ1-1; D perhaps matches TRBD1 (5 bases). Trimming took 5 bases from V and 10 from J, leaving 11 bases between them. Germline-derived CDR1 and CDR2 are GTSNPN and SVGIG (reference sequence). This CDR3 has 10 amino acids.

DNA of the CDR3: TGTGCCAGCAGCTTGGGCAGTCAAGAGACCCAGTACTTC. Its translation is CASSLGSQETQYF. This chain uses TRBV5-4 with TRBJ2-5; no firm D call. This CDR3 contains 13 residues. V was shortened by 0 bases and J by 2 bases, with 5 bases between the two germline ends. The germline gives CDR1 SGHNT, CDR2 YYREEE (reference sequence).

V usage is TRBV29-1 and J usage is TRBJ2-1; D uncertain. Germline CDR1 SQVTM, CDR2 ANQGSEA. V dropped 8 bases and J dropped 2 bases, with 13 bases sitting between them. The CDR3 totals 13 residues. CDR3: CSSLDPAYNEQFF. The CDR3 DNA reads as TGCAGCTCTCTTGATCCTGCCTACAATGAGCAGTTCTTC.

The chain couples TRBV4-1 to TRBJ1-1, with unresolved D. V lost 2 bases, J lost 3 bases, and 10 bases lay in between. This CDR3 is 14 amino acids long. The germline V gene encodes CDR1 MGHRA and CDR2 YSYEKL. The CDR3 coding sequence is TGCGCCAGCAGCCAAACTGTCGGGCACACTGAAGCTTTCTTT. It translates to CASSQTVGHTEAFF.

This clone qualifies as medium-sized. The chain joins TRBV15 to TRBJ2-7; 7 positions match TRBD1. CDR1 and CDR2 from the germline V gene are LNHNV and YYDKDF (reference sequence). The length of the CDR3 is 14 residues. V shed 0 bases and J 3 bases; nucleotides not matched to a gene: 2. The CDR3 sequence: CATSRDPGGYEQYF. DNA of the CDR3: TGTGCCACCAGCAGAGATCCAGGGGGCTACGAGCAGTACTTC.

This chain joins TRBV28 and TRBJ2-5; D call uncertain. The CDR3 spans 13 residues. The germline V and J ends were trimmed by 3 bases and 6 bases, with 11 bases remaining between them. Germline assignment: CDR1 MDHEN and CDR2 SYDVKM. Here the CDR3 DNA reads TGTGCCAGCAGTTTGCAAGGTGGGAAGACCCAGTACTTC. It yields the protein CASSLQGGKTQYF.

The rearrangement links TRBV27 to TRBJ1-2; D unresolved. This CDR3 has 14 residues. V lost 6 bases and J 7 bases, leaving 18 bases between the germline ends. Germline V gives CDR1 MNHEY, CDR2 SMNVEV (reference sequence). The CDR3 DNA is TGTGCCAGCAGCCCTGGTCTGGGGATGGGTGGCTACACCTTC. It codes for CASSPGLGMGGYTF.

This clone occurred a few times. This sequence joins TRBV29-1 and TRBJ2-5; D is possibly TRBD1 (6 bases). This CDR3 comprises 12 residues. V was cut by 4 bases and J by 1 base, with 7 bases left in between. The germline CDR1 and CDR2 sequences are SQVTM and ANQGSEA. The chain's CDR3 is CSVVTGQETQYF. CDR3 DNA sequence: TGCAGCGTTGTGACAGGCCAAGAGACCCAGTACTTC.